The rows below give T cell receptor beta chains drawn from one sample of a study of CD8+CD57+ T cells in acquired aplastic anemia. TCRdb re-called the reads through MiXCR, storing one row per CDR3 protein. This table has approximately 300,000 distinct CDR3 sequences, 56% appearing once. What was sequenced was sorted CD4+, CD8+, or CD8+CD57+ T cells (not recorded which) from PBMCs. These receptors originate from a human donor with aplastic anemia. The conserved cysteine and the conserved F or W are not part of the CDR3 here. The order of the fields is CDR3 protein, D gene, V gene. A D gene is named only where the DNA matches it firmly.

ASSREGQGNTEAF,TRBD1,TRBV7-2
ASSFRLGRDTQY,.,TRBV7-6
ATKPTSGGVETQY,TRBD2,TRBV24-1
ASSVGLAGQETQY,TRBD2,TRBV10-2
AITPIRSRGQHPGNTIY,.,TRBV10-3
ASSSGTRYNEQF,.,TRBV19
ASSLRSAGGRNSPLH,TRBD1,TRBV7-3
ASGPGDTQY,.,TRBV7-9
ASSENEEETQY,.,TRBV10-1
ASSLDEDTQY,.,TRBV11-2
ASSVNLNTEAF,.,TRBV9
ASSSRTFEAF,.,TRBV7-2
SAPRTGDTGELF,TRBD1,TRBV20-1
ASSEVGPGLAGVGSYNEQF,TRBD2,TRBV6-1
ATSAAGGPSDTQY,TRBD2,TRBV24-1
ASSYDGETNYGYT,.,TRBV5-4
ASSVDGEAF,.,TRBV6-6
ASSQGLAGEQF,TRBD2,TRBV5-5
ASSDLRDIDGYT,.,TRBV25-1
ASSHSRALSNQPQH,.,TRBV3-1
ATSDWGTDTQY,.,TRBV24-1
ASSLDSLLH,.,TRBV7-2
ATSGKSSGTRLANEQF,TRBD2,TRBV24-1
SARDRASASETQY,.,TRBV20-1
ASSLSVNSEAF,.,TRBV7-6
ATSDGGRETQY,.,TRBV24-1
ATSLVGSYEQY,.,TRBV15
ASSLGLVQYEQY,TRBD2,TRBV3-1
AGSDRVSGANVLT,TRBD1,TRBV6-6
AISESSRGGPFTGELF,TRBD2,TRBV10-1
ASSYRPGLDNEH,.,TRBV19
ASSESGPSSYNEQF,.,TRBV25-1
AIGQVDQPQH,TRBD1,TRBV10-3
ASSPRGNMNTEAF,.,TRBV9
ASSLGRGRNTEAF,.,TRBV7-3